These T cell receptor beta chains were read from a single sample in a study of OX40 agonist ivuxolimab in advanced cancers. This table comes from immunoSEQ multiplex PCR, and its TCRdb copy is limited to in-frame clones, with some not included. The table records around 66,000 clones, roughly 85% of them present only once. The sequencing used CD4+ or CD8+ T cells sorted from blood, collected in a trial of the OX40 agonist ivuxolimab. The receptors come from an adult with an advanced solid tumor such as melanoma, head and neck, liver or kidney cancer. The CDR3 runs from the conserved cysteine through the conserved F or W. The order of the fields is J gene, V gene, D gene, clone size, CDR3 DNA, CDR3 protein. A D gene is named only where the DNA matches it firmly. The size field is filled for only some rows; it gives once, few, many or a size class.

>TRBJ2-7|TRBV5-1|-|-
TGCGCCAATGGAACCCGGGACCCCTTTTCCTACGAGCAGTACTTC
CANGTRDPFSYEQYF
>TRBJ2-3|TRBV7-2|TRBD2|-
TGTGCCAGCAGACACAGCGAGCGGGGGGCCCGGGGCACAGATACGCAGTATTTT
CASRHSERGARGTDTQYF
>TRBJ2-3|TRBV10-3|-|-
TGTGCCATCAGTGGCATCTCGGCAAGCACAGATACGCAGTATTTT
CAISGISASTDTQYF
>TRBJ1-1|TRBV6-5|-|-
TGTGCCAGCAGTCAGCACAGGGAATTCACTGAAGCTTTCTTT
CASSQHREFTEAFF
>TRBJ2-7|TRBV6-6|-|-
TGTGCCAGCAGTTTTGGGTACTACGAGCAGTACTTC
CASSFGYYEQYF
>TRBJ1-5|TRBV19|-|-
TGTGCCAGTAGTACGGACAGAGATCGAGGGCCCCAGCATTTT
CASSTDRDRGPQHF
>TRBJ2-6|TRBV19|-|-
TGTGCCAGTAGTGTTATTCGGGGCTCCCCTGGAGGGGCCAACGTCCTGACTTTC
CASSVIRGSPGGANVLTF
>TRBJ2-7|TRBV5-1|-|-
TGCGCCAGCAGCTTGCGAGGGGATAGCTACGAGCAGTACTTC
CASSLRGDSYEQYF
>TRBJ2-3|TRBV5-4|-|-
TGTGCCAGCAGCTGGCCAGCGGGTTCGCCAGATACGCAGTATTTT
CASSWPAGSPDTQYF
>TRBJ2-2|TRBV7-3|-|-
TGTGCCAGCAGCCGAGCGGGCGGGGAGCTGTTTTTT
CASSRAGGELFF
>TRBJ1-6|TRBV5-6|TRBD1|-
TGTGCCAGCAGCTATCGGGACAGGGGAAGAGTCTATAATTCACCCCTCCACTTT
CASSYRDRGRVYNSPLHF
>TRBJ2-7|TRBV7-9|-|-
TGTGCCAGCAGCTTAGCACGTGGCAGAGACGAGCAGTACTTC
CASSLARGRDEQYF
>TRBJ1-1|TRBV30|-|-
TGTGCCTGCCAGCGGCAGCTGAACACTGAAGCTTTCTTT
CACQRQLNTEAFF
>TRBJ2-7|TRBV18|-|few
TGTGCCAGCTCACCTGTGGTTACCTACGAGCAGTACTTC
CASSPVVTYEQYF
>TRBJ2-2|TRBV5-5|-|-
TGTGCCAGCAGCTTGGGGCTAGCGAGGACCGGGGAGCTGTTTTTT
CASSLGLARTGELFF
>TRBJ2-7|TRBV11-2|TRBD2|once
TGTGCCAGCAGCTTACTAGCGGGAGTAAGCTACGAGCAGTACTTC
CASSLLAGVSYEQYF
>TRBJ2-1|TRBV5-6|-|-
TGTGCCAGCAGCTTGGACAGATACAATGAGCAGTTCTTC
CASSLDRYNEQFF
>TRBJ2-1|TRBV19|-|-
TGTGCCAGTAGCATCACCGGGCGGGATGAGCAGTTCTTC
CASSITGRDEQFF
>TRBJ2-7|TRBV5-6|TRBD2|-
TGTGCCAGCAGCTCAATGTGGGGGGGTATAAGGGTCTACGAGCAGTACTTC
CASSSMWGGIRVYEQYF
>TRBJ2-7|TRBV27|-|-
TGTGCCAGCAGTTTAAACTGGGCAAGGGAGCAGTACTTC
CASSLNWAREQYF
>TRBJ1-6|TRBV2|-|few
TGTGCCAGCAGACTGGGACAAACTAATTCACCCCTCCACTTT
CASRLGQTNSPLHF
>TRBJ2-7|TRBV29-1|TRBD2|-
TGCAGCGTTGCCATCCGACTCCCACTAGCGGGAGTTTCCTACGAGCAGTACTTC
CSVAIRLPLAGVSYEQYF
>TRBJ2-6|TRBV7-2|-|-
TGTGCCAGCAGCCCTAGACGCTCTGGGGCCAACGTCCTGACTTTC
CASSPRRSGANVLTF
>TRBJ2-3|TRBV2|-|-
TGTGCCAGCAGTGAAGCTCGAGTAACAGATACGCAGTATTTT
CASSEARVTDTQYF
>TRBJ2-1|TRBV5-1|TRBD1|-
TGCGCCAGCAGCTTGGGACAGGGGACCTATGAGCAGTTCTTC
CASSLGQGTYEQFF
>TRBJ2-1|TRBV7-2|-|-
TGTGCCAGCAGCTTAGGGGGTCGGGGGTCAAGCTCCTACAATGAGCAGTTCTTC
CASSLGGRGSSSYNEQFF
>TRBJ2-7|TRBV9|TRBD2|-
TGTGCCAGCAGCCGTCTGGTCGGGGGGACCTACGAGCAGTACTTC
CASSRLVGGTYEQYF
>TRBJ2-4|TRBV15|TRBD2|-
TGTGCCACCTCCCCCGGGGGGGCCAAAAACATTCAGTACTTC
CATSPGGAKNIQYF
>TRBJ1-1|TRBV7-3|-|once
TGTGCCAGCAGCGCCGCAGGGATGGGCACTGAAGCTTTCTTT
CASSAAGMGTEAFF
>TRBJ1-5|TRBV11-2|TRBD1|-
TGTGCCAGCAGCTCGGACAGGGGATTGCCCCAGCATTTT
CASSSDRGLPQHF
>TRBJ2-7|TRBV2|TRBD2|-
TGTGCCAGCATCCCTACGCGGGGGAGCTCCTACGAGCAGTACTTC
CASIPTRGSSYEQYF
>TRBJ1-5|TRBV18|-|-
TGTGCCAGCTCACCAGGATTGCATCAGCCCCAGCATTTT
CASSPGLHQPQHF
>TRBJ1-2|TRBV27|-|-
TGTGCCAGCAGACACAGGGTTTCCTATGGCTACACCTTC
CASRHRVSYGYTF
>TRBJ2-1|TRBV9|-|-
TGTGCCAGCAGCGTAGATACGGGGGAGAATTACAATGAGCAGTTCTTC
CASSVDTGENYNEQFF
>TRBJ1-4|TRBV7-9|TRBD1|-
TGTGCCAGCAGCCTGTCCGGGACAGGGCCTGAAAAACTGTTTTTT
CASSLSGTGPEKLFF
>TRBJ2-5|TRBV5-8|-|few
TGTGCCAGCAGCTTGCTAGGTACCGAGACCCAGTACTTC
CASSLLGTETQYF
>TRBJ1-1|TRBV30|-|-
TGTGCCTGGAGACCCAAAAGGACATCTGAAGCTTTCTTT
CAWRPKRTSEAFF
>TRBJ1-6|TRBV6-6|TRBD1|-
TGTGCCAGCAGTTATGAGGGACAGTACAATTCACCCCTCCACTTT
CASSYEGQYNSPLHF
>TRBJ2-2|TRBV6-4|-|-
TGTGCCAGCAGCATACGACTAGCCGGGGAGCTGTTTTTT
CASSIRLAGELFF
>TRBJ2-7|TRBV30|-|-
TGTGCCTGGAGGTTAGGTGGGGTGTACGAGCAGTACTTC
CAWRLGGVYEQYF
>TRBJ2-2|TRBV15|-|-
TGTGCCACCAGCAGAGATCTCCCCGGGGAGCTGTTTTTT
CATSRDLPGELFF
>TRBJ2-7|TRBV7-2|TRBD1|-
TGTGCCAGCAGCCCTGGACAGGGGAGTCGATACGAGCAGTACTTC
CASSPGQGSRYEQYF
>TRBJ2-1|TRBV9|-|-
TGTGCCAGCAGCGTTTCTTTCGAGGGGGACTTCTCGATGGCTGAGCAGTTCTTC
CASSVSFEGDFSMAEQFF
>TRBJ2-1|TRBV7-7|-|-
TGTGCCAGCAGCCCCCAGGACAGTAACGCTGAGCAGTTCTTC
CASSPQDSNAEQFF
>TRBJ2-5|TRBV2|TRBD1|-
TGTGCCAGCACTTTCGGACGAGGTGGGACAGCTGAGTACCAAGAGACCCAGTACTTC
CASTFGRGGTAEYQETQYF
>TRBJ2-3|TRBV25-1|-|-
TGTGCCAGCAGTTCTCGAGACGAAGATACGCAGTATTTT
CASSSRDEDTQYF
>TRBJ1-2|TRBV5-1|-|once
TGCGCCAGTAGTTACGAGGCGTATGGCTACACCTTC
CASSYEAYGYTF
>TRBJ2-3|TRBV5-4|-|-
TGTGCCAGCAGCTTGAGGAATACCCTGGACGCAGATACGCAGTATTTT
CASSLRNTLDADTQYF
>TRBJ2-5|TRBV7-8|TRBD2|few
TGTGCCAGCAGCTTAGCGGGGGGGGAGACCCAGTACTTC
CASSLAGGETQYF
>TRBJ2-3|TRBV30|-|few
TGTGCCTGGAGTGTACACGGGTCGCAGTATTTT
CAWSVHGSQYF
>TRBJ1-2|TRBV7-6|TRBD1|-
TGTGCCAGCAGCTTAGCGGCCGGGACAGGGGCAGCTAACTATGGCTACACCTTC
CASSLAAGTGAANYGYTF
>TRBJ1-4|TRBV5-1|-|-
TGCGCCAGTAGACAGATTCCAACTAATGAAAAACTGTTTTTT
CASRQIPTNEKLFF
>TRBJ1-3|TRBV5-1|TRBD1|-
TGCGCCAGCAGCACCGGGACAGCTATCTCTGGAAACACCATATATTTT
CASSTGTAISGNTIYF
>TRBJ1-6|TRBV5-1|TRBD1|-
TGCGCCAGCAGCTGGGCCGGGACAGGGTTTTCACCCCTCCACTTT
CASSWAGTGFSPLHF
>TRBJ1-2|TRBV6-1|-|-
TGTGCCAGCAGTGAAAGGAGGCGGAGACTAGATGGCTACACCTTC
CASSERRRRLDGYTF
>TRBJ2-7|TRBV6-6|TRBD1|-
TGTGCCAGCAGTGGGGCAGGGACAGTTAAGCAGTACTTC
CASSGAGTVKQYF
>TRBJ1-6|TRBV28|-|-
TGTGCCAGTAGGGACCTTAATTCACCCCTCCACTTT
CASRDLNSPLHF
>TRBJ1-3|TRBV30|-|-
TGTGCCTGGACTCTAGGGATCTCTGGAAACACCATATATTTT
CAWTLGISGNTIYF
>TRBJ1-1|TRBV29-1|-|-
TGCAGCGTTGTCGCCTTTGGTAATGGGGTGAACACTGAAGCTTTCTTT
CSVVAFGNGVNTEAFF